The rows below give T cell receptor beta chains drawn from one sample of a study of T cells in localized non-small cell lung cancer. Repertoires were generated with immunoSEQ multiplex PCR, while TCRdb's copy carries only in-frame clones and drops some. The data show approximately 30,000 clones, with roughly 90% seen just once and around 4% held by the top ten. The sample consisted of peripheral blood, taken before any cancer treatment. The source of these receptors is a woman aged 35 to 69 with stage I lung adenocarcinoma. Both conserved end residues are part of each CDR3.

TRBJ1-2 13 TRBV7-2 CASTLGSQYGYTF
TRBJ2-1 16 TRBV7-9 CASSLVQGTSWNEQFF
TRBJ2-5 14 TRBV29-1 CSVERQPLQETQYF
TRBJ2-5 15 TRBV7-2 CASSLGALAAETQYF
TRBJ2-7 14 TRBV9 CASSVGTGTYEQYF
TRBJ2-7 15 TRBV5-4 CASSFDRAGSYEQYF
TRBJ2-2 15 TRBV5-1 CASSLDRRNTGELFF
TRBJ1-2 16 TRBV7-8 CASSLALHSYNYGYTF
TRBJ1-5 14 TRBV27 CASSSGISNQPQHF
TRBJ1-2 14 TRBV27 CASSLSLTGHGYTF
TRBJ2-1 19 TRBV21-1 CASSPGGSKRPSLKSEQFF
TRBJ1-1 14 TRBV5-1 CASRIGGGDTEAFF
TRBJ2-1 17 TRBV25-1 CASSEVGDRSSYNEQFF